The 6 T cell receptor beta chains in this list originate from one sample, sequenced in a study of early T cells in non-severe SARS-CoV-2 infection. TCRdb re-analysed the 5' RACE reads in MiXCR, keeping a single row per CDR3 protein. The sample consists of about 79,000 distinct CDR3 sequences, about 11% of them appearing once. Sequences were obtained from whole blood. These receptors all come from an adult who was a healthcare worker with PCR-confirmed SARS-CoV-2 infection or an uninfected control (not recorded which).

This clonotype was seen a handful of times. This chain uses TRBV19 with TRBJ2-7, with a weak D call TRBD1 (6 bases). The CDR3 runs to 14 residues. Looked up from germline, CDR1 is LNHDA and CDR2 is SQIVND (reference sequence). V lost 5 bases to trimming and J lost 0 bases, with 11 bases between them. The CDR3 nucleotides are TGTGCCAGTAGTTTGGGGGCTTACTCCTACGAGCAGTACTTC. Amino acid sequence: CASSLGAYSYEQYF. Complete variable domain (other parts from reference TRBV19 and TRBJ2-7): DGGITQSPKYLFRKEGQNVTLSCEQNLNHDAMYWYRQDPGQGLRLIYYSQIVNDFQKGDIAEGYSVSREKKESFPLTVTSAQKNPTAFYLCASSLGAYSYEQYFGPGTRLTVT.

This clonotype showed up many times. The CDR3 DNA follows: TGCGCCAGCAGCTTGGGGTCAACGGGTAACACCGGGGAGCTGTTTTTT. Translation: CASSLGSTGNTGELFF. V is TRBV5-1 and J is TRBJ2-2; D is unresolved. The V and J ends lost 0 bases and 2 bases respectively, with 11 bases between them. Germline assignment: CDR1 SGHRS and CDR2 YFSETQ. The CDR3 length is 16 residues.

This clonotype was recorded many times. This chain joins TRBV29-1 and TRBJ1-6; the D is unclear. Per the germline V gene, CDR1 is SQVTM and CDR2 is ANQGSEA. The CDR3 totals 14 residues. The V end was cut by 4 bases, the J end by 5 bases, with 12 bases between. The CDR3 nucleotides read TGCAGCGTTGCTCTGGCTACCAATAATTCACCCCTCCACTTT. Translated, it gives CSVALATNNSPLHF.

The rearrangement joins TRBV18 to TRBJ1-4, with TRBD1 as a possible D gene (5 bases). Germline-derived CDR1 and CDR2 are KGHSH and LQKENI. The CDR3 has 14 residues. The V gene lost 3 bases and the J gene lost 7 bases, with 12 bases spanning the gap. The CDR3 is CASSPVTDREKLFF. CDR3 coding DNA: TGTGCCAGCTCACCGGTGACAGACCGTGAAAAACTGTTTTTT.

CDR3 sequence: CASTPLGGLEGYTF. The CDR3 nucleotides read TGCGCCAGCACACCTCTTGGAGGGTTGGAAGGCTACACCTTC. The chain links TRBV10-2 to TRBJ1-2; D is undetermined. The germline CDR1 and CDR2 sequences are WSHSY and SAAADI. Trimming left V 7 bases short and J 8 bases short, with 20 bases between. The CDR3 totals 14 residues.

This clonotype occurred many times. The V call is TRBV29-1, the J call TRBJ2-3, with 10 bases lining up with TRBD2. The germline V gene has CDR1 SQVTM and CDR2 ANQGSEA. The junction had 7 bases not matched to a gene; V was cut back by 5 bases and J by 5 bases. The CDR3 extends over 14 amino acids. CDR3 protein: CSVPSGGDEDTQYF. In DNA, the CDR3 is TGCAGCGTTCCTAGCGGGGGCGATGAAGATACGCAGTATTTT.